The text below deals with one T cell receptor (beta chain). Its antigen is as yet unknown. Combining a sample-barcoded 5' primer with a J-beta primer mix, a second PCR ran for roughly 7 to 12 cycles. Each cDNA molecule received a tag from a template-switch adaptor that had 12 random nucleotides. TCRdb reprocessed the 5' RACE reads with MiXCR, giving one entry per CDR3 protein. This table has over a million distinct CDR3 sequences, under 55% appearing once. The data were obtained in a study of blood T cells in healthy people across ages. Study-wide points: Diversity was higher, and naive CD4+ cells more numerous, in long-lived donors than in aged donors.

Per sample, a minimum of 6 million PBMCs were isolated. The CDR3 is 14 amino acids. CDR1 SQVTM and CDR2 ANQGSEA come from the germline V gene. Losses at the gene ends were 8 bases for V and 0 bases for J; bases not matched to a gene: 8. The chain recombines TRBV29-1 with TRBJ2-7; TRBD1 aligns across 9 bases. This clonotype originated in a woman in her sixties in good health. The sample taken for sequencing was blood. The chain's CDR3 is CSLGQGNHSYEQYF. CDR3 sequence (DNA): TGCAGCCTAGGACAGGGGAACCACTCCTACGAGCAGTACTTC.